The entry that follows covers one TCR beta chain sequence. The data were taken from a study of technical replicates of blood from several donors. Clones were sequenced by immunoSEQ multiplex PCR, and TCRdb holds only the in-frame ones, with some missing. The sample records around 69,000 clones, roughly 96% being singletons. Sequenced: T cells isolated from PBMCs. This sequence originates from a human donor in good health.

The CDR3 DNA reads as TGCGCCAGCAGCTTGGAAGGGGACTACGAGCAGTACTTC. Its protein product is CASSLEGDYEQYF. This sequence joins TRBV5-1 and TRBJ2-7; weak D call: TRBD1 (5 bases). The germline V gene has CDR1 SGHRS and CDR2 YFSETQ. This CDR3 has 13 residues. V lost 0 bases and J lost 3, with 7 bases in between.